The rows below give T cell receptor beta chains drawn from one sample of a study of identical twins. TCRdb reprocessed the 5' RACE reads with MiXCR, giving one entry per CDR3 protein. This sample carries 200,000 to 250,000 distinct CDR3 sequences, 7.5% of them seen once, and the ten largest clones take 1.9%. The same data also went into a second study, on yellow fever vaccine responses in identical twins.

The specimen sequenced was memory (CD45RO+) T cells sorted from blood. The receptors come from a woman under 30 in good health. The CDR3 runs from the conserved cysteine through the conserved F or W. D genes are given only for firm matches. Where a row states a size, it is once, few, many or the class of an expanded clone; other rows omit it.

J	size	D	length	V	CDR3	DNA
TRBJ2-2	NA	NA	14	TRBV10-3	CAIKEGGPDGELFF	TGTGCCATCAAGGAGGGGGGGCCGGACGGGGAGCTGTTTTTT
TRBJ2-1	few	NA	16	TRBV7-2	CASTLGGTGTYNEQFF	TGTGCCAGCACCCTCGGGGGTACAGGGACGTACAATGAGCAGTTCTTC
TRBJ1-1	many	NA	13	TRBV30	CAWRRQRNTEAFF	TGTGCCTGGAGGCGACAGAGGAACACTGAAGCTTTCTTT
TRBJ1-5	few	NA	13	TRBV7-2	CASSEHGGGPQHF	TGTGCCAGCAGCGAACACGGGGGCGGGCCCCAGCATTTT
TRBJ2-1	NA	TRBD1	15	TRBV2	CASSEHGQGVPRQFF	TGTGCCAGCAGTGAACACGGACAGGGGGTCCCTAGGCAGTTCTTC
TRBJ2-3	NA	NA	14	TRBV12-3/TRBV12-4	CASSSDGLTDTQYF	TGTGCCAGCAGTTCGGACGGCCTCACAGATACGCAGTATTTT
TRBJ2-1	many	TRBD2	16	TRBV11-1	CASSLILAGGRDEQFF	TGTGCCAGCAGCTTAATCCTAGCGGGGGGTAGGGATGAGCAGTTCTTC
TRBJ2-5	few	NA	15	TRBV5-5	CASSPLAVPGETQYF	TGTGCCAGCAGCCCCCTCGCGGTACCAGGGGAGACCCAGTACTTC
TRBJ2-3	many	NA	13	TRBV12-3/TRBV12-4	CASVGYHADTQYF	TGTGCCAGCGTCGGATATCACGCAGATACGCAGTATTTT
TRBJ2-5	few	TRBD1	18	TRBV11-2	CASSSSGQGASSGETQYF	TGTGCCAGCAGCTCCTCGGGACAGGGGGCAAGTAGCGGAGAGACCCAGTACTTC
TRBJ2-7	many	NA	11	TRBV5-1	CASSTSYEQYF	TGCGCCAGCAGCACCTCCTACGAGCAGTACTTC
TRBJ2-3	NA	TRBD2	15	TRBV18	CASSPPSGRTDTQYF	TGTGCCAGCTCACCACCTAGCGGGCGCACAGATACGCAGTATTTT
TRBJ2-7	NA	NA	14	TRBV19	CASSHREVSYEQYF	TGTGCCAGTAGTCACCGTGAAGTATCCTACGAGCAGTACTTC
TRBJ2-5	many	NA	11	TRBV2	CASKGSETQYF	TGTGCCAGCAAAGGTTCAGAGACCCAGTACTTC
TRBJ2-3	NA	NA	15	TRBV5-1	CASSLVTAATDTQYF	TGCGCCAGCAGCTTGGTGACAGCCGCCACAGATACGCAGTATTTT
TRBJ2-5	few	TRBD2	15	TRBV24-1	CATSEGRLAIETQYF	TGTGCCACCAGTGAGGGGAGACTAGCGATAGAGACCCAGTACTTC
TRBJ1-4	few	NA	13	TRBV7-2	CASSAGTNEKLFF	TGTGCCAGCAGCGCGGGAACTAATGAAAAACTGTTTTTT
TRBJ1-6	few	TRBD1	15	TRBV5-1	CASSASTGGDSPLHF	TGCGCCAGCAGCGCCTCGACAGGGGGCGATTCACCCCTCCACTTT
TRBJ2-2	NA	NA	13	TRBV7-9	CVGLLTYTGELFF	TGTGTCGGCCTCCTGACCTACACCGGGGAGCTGTTTTTT
TRBJ1-2	NA	TRBD1	13	TRBV10-3	CAVEGQGASGYTF	TGTGCCGTTGAGGGACAGGGGGCGTCTGGCTACACCTTC
TRBJ1-6	few	NA	15	TRBV7-2	CASSTRDFGYSPLHF	TGTGCCAGCAGCACACGGGACTTTGGGTATTCACCCCTCCACTTT
TRBJ2-2	many	TRBD1	15	TRBV12-3/TRBV12-4	CASSGGGGNTGELFF	TGTGCCAGCTCAGGGGGCGGAGGGAACACCGGGGAGCTGTTTTTT
TRBJ1-6	NA	NA	16	TRBV24-1	CATSDLRIQMNSPLHF	TGTGCCACCAGTGATTTGCGTATTCAAATGAATTCACCCCTCCACTTT
TRBJ2-1	NA	NA	15	TRBV7-3	CASSLKAGGSDEQFF	TGTGCCAGCAGCTTAAAGGCAGGGGGGTCTGATGAGCAGTTCTTC
TRBJ1-3	NA	NA	15	TRBV5-1	CASSAGTTAGNTIYF	TGCGCCAGCAGCGCAGGGACGACAGCTGGAAACACCATATATTTT
TRBJ2-5	NA	NA	15	TRBV11-2	CASSLMGFFGETQYF	NA
TRBJ1-1	few	TRBD1	16	TRBV5-1	CASSLGDRGRFTEAFF	TGCGCCAGCAGCTTGGGGGACAGGGGGCGATTCACTGAAGCTTTCTTT
TRBJ2-2	many	NA	15	TRBV25-1	CASGDASTLTGELFF	TGTGCCAGTGGAGACGCGAGCACCCTTACCGGGGAGCTGTTTTTT
TRBJ2-3	NA	NA	15	TRBV18	CASSPGLGYTDTQYF	TGTGCCAGCTCACCAGGCCTGGGGTACACAGATACGCAGTATTTT
TRBJ1-2	many	NA	14	TRBV28	CASSTTASFYGYTF	TGTGCCAGCAGTACGACAGCTTCTTTCTATGGCTACACCTTC
TRBJ2-5	many	TRBD2	15	TRBV27	CASSFSGTSRLSQYF	TGTGCCAGCAGTTTTTCCGGGACTAGCAGGTTATCCCAGTACTTC
TRBJ2-4	few	TRBD1	14	TRBV6-2/TRBV6-3	CASSSGGVKNIQYF	TGTGCCAGCAGTTCAGGGGGAGTCAAAAACATTCAGTACTTC
TRBJ1-1	few	NA	14	TRBV6-1	CASSTEGGDTEAFF	TGTGCCAGCAGCACCGAGGGGGGGGACACTGAAGCTTTCTTT
TRBJ1-6	many	TRBD1	15	TRBV7-9	CASSRQQGANSPLHF	TGTGCCAGCAGCCGACAACAGGGGGCCAATTCACCCCTCCACTTT
TRBJ2-1	few	NA	17	TRBV5-1	CASSLTQNTILSSEQFF	TGCGCCAGCAGCTTAACCCAAAACACTATCCTTTCCAGTGAGCAGTTCTTC
TRBJ1-5	many	NA	13	TRBV28	CASSFGAGQPQHF	TGTGCCAGCAGTTTCGGCGCGGGTCAGCCCCAGCATTTT
TRBJ2-1	few	TRBD2	14	TRBV7-9	CASSFALAGSEQFF	TGTGCCAGCAGCTTTGCCCTAGCGGGAAGTGAGCAGTTCTTC
TRBJ2-2	many	NA	13	TRBV7-9	CASSLAGSGELFF	TGTGCCAGCAGCTTAGCGGGGTCCGGGGAGCTGTTTTTT